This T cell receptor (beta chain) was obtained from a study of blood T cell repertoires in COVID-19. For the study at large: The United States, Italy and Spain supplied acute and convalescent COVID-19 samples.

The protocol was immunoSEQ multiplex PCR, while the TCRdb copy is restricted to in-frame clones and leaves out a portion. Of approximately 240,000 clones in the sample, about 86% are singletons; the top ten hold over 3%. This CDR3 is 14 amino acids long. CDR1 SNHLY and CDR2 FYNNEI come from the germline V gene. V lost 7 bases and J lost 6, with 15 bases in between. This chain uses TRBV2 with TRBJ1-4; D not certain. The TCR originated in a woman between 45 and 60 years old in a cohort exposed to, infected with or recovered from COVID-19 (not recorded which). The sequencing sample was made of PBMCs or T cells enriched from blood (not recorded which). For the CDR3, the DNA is TGTGCCAGCAACTCCGGGAGGGAAGATGAAAAACTGTTTTTT. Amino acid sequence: CASNSGREDEKLFF.